Below are 25 T cell receptor beta chains sequenced from a single sample in a study of T cells after yellow fever vaccination. Using its own MiXCR run on the 5' RACE reads, TCRdb lists one record per CDR3 protein. This sample yields just under 600,000 distinct CDR3 sequences, of which approximately 12% are seen a single time; roughly an eighth belongs to the top ten. The material sequenced was PBMCs, taken on the day of the yellow fever booster vaccination. These receptors all stem from a man aged 25-45 years who received the YFV17D yellow fever vaccine.

The table lists this clonotype with many counts. The chain carries TRBV5-5 and TRBJ2-2, with TRBD2 matching over 9 bases. J was trimmed by 6 bases and V by 0 bases; bases with no gene match: 6. Germline V gives CDR1 SGHKS, CDR2 YYEKEE (reference sequence). This CDR3 region has 16 residues. As DNA, the CDR3 is TGTGCCAGCAGCTTGGTGGCGGGAGGGACACCCGGGGAGCTGTTTTTT. Translating gives CASSLVAGGTPGELFF.

The chain carries TRBV4-3 and TRBJ2-2; D tentatively fits TRBD1 or TRBD2 (5 bases each). With 0 bases removed from V and 10 bases from J, the gap between germline ends came to 15 bases. Germline CDR1 reads LGHNA; CDR2 reads YSLEER. The length of the CDR3 is 15 residues. CDR3 sequence: CASSQDAQGEVELFF. The CDR3 nucleotides are TGCGCCAGCAGCCAAGATGCGCAGGGAGAGGTGGAGCTGTTTTTT.

This clonotype has at least ten counts. The chain couples TRBV6-1 to TRBJ2-7; 7 nucleotides line up with TRBD1. There are 14 residues in the CDR3. Germline lookup yields CDR1 MNHNS and CDR2 SASEGT. The trim removed 5 bases at V and 2 bases at J, leaving 6 bases unmatched. In DNA form, the CDR3 reads TGTGCCAGCAGTCAGGGGGTTGGGGCCTACGAGCAGTACTTC. As protein: CASSQGVGAYEQYF.

In its sample, this clonotype was seen a few times. This chain joins TRBV7-9 and TRBJ2-7, with D possibly matching TRBD1 (5 bases). The V gene's germline CDR1 is SEHNR and CDR2 FQNEAQ (reference sequence). The CDR3 loop spans 12 amino acids. V lost 5 bases to trimming and J lost 5 bases, with 10 bases between them. The DNA of the CDR3 is TGTGCCAGCAGCAGGGGTACCGACGAGCAGTACTTC. It translates to CASSRGTDEQYF.

The chain carries TRBV10-3 and TRBJ2-7, with D possibly TRBD1 on 6 matching bases. V was pared by 3 bases and J by 3 bases, with 15 bases between. Per the germline V gene, CDR1 is ENHRY and CDR2 is SYGVKD. CDR3 length: 15 residues. The CDR3 nucleotides are TGTGCCATCAGTGACCTAACAGGGAGACGCTACGAGCAGTACTTC. It is translated as CAISDLTGRRYEQYF.

The V call is TRBV20-1, the J call TRBJ2-3, with 10 bases aligning to TRBD2. The CDR3 totals 15 residues. The germline V gene has CDR1 DFQATT and CDR2 SNEGSKA (reference sequence). V was pared by 3 bases and J by 2 bases, with 5 bases of the junction left unmatched. CDR3: CSASELAGATDTQYF. For the CDR3, the DNA is TGCAGTGCTAGCGAGCTAGCGGGGGCCACAGATACGCAGTATTTT.

This clonotype has more than one count but fewer than ten. This chain connects TRBV28 to TRBJ1-3; the D is unclear. V was clipped by 7 bases and J by 2 bases, with 15 bases between them. CDR3 length: 15 residues. Per germline, CDR1 MDHEN and CDR2 SYDVKM. The CDR3 region is CASIPLGSPGNTIYF. The CDR3 region has the DNA TGTGCCAGCATCCCCCTCGGCTCCCCTGGAAACACCATATATTTT.

This clonotype was observed a few times. The rearrangement joins TRBV14 to TRBJ2-1; 12 bases align to TRBD2. V dropped 3 bases and J dropped 7; count of bases not matched to a gene: 10. The CDR3 totals 17 residues. CDR1 and CDR2 from the germline V gene are SGHDN and FVKESK. The DNA for the CDR3 is TGTGCCAGCAGCCAGGGCCGACTAGCGGGAGCCAATAATGAGCAGTTCTTC. This encodes CASSQGRLAGANNEQFF.

Many counts were recorded for this clonotype. The chain recombines TRBV5-1 with TRBJ1-5, with D possibly being TRBD1 (5 bases). The CDR3 length is 14 residues. V was clipped by 4 bases and J by 6 bases, with 14 bases between them. CDR1 is SGHRS, CDR2 YFSETQ, per germline. CDR3 loop: CASSPRGDGQPQHF. The CDR3 DNA is TGCGCCAGCAGCCCCCGAGGGGATGGTCAGCCCCAGCATTTT. The full variable domain, with the rest looked up from reference TRBV5-1 and TRBJ1-5, is KAGVTQTPRYLIKTRGQQVTLSCSPISGHRSVSWYQQTPGQGLQFLFEYFSETQRNKGNFPGRFSGRQFSNSRSEMNVSTLELGDSALYLCASSPRGDGQPQHFGDGTRLSIL.

This clonotype was counted between two and nine times. This chain connects TRBV7-8 to TRBJ1-3, with 7 bases lining up with TRBD1. The ends lost 8 bases at V and 1 base at J; junction bases unmatched: 5. This CDR3 region has 14 residues. From germline, CDR1 is SGHVS and CDR2 FQNEAQ. The DNA for the CDR3 is TGTGCCAGCGTAGAGACAGGGTCTGGAAACACCATATATTTT. This sequence encodes CASVETGSGNTIYF.

Remarks on this clonotype: With a much larger clone just one base away, this may be a read error. The chain has TRBV12-5 and TRBJ2-2, with 8 bases lining up with TRBD1. The CDR3 is 16 amino acids. Germline V gives CDR1 LGHNT, CDR2 FRNRAP. In DNA, the CDR3 is TGTGCTAGTGGTACCCCAGGGGGCCGGGTCACCGGGGAGCCGTTTTTT. It yields the protein CASGTPGGRVTGEPFF.

The chain recombines TRBV12-3 or TRBV12-4 with TRBJ2-7; D remains ambiguous. This CDR3 is built from 14 residues. Trimming shortened V by 3 bases and J by 3 bases, and 12 bases separated the two germline ends. The CDR3 coding sequence is TGTGCCAGCAGTTTTAGCCCCCATGACTACGAGCAGTACTTC. This sequence encodes CASSFSPHDYEQYF.

For the CDR3, the DNA is TGTGCCAGCAGTGAACTAGCGGGAGAAGAGACCCAGTACTTC. Its protein is CASSELAGEETQYF. The rearrangement uses TRBV12-3 or TRBV12-4 and TRBJ2-5; 11 nucleotides align to TRBD2. V gave up 5 bases and J gave up 3 bases; unmatched junction bases: 2. CDR3 size: 14 residues.

The chain joins TRBV6-1 to TRBJ2-3; 7 bases are a match to TRBD1. In germline, CDR1 is MNHNS, CDR2 SASEGT. J gave up 4 bases and V 6 bases, and 4 bases lay outside the gene matches. This CDR3 has 13 residues. The CDR3 DNA reads as TGTGCCAGCAGGACAGGGAGTGCAGATACGCAGTATTTT. It codes for CASRTGSADTQYF.

The chain links TRBV29-1 to TRBJ2-5; 10 bases align to TRBD1. V was pared by 0 bases and J by 3 bases, with 7 bases of the junction left unmatched. Germline CDR1 reads SQVTM; CDR2 reads ANQGSEA. This CDR3 contains 16 residues. CDR3 bases: TGCAGCGTTGAAGATACCACCGGGACAGGGGAAGAGACCCAGTACTTC. Encoded protein: CSVEDTTGTGEETQYF. The entire variable domain, with the rest obtained from reference TRBV29-1 and TRBJ2-5, is as follows: SAVISQKPSRDICQRGTSLTIQCQVDSQVTMMFWYRQQPGQSLTLIATANQGSEATYESGFVIDKFPISRPNLTFSTLTVSNMSPEDSSIYLCSVEDTTGTGEETQYFGPGTRLLVL.

The rearrangement links TRBV27 to TRBJ1-1; no clear D. Germline V gene data show CDR1 as MNHEY and CDR2 as SMNVEV (reference sequence). Trimming removed 3 bases at V and 5 bases at J, with 13 bases between. The CDR3 covers 14 residues. The CDR3 spells CASSFIGGRTEAFF. CDR3 bases: TGTGCCAGCAGTTTTATCGGAGGAAGGACTGAAGCTTTCTTT.

This chain connects TRBV12-3 or TRBV12-4 to TRBJ2-3, with 13 bases aligning to TRBD2. The CDR3 totals 15 residues. Losses at the gene ends were 4 bases for V and 4 bases for J; bases not matched to a gene: 2. CDR3: CASSSLAGGSDTQYF. The CDR3 bases are TGTGCCAGCAGTTCACTAGCGGGAGGGTCAGATACGCAGTATTTT.

The chain recombines TRBV28 with TRBJ2-1, with D unclear. Germline V gene data show CDR1 as MDHEN and CDR2 as SYDVKM. V was shortened by 1 base and J by 9 bases, with 13 bases between the two germline ends. This CDR3 is 14 amino acids long. The CDR3, as DNA: TGTGCCAGCAGTTTATCCGGCGGAATGGGTGAGCAGTTCTTC. It specifies CASSLSGGMGEQFF.

The rearrangement joins TRBV20-1 to TRBJ2-1; 9 bases line up with TRBD2. The CDR3 covers 15 residues. V shed 3 bases, J shed 3 bases, and the junction held 6 bases outside the gene matches. The V gene's germline CDR1 is DFQATT and CDR2 SNEGSKA (reference sequence). CDR3 in DNA: TGCAGTGCTAGTCGAGGTAGCGGGAGCTACAATGAGCAGTTCTTC. Its protein is CSASRGSGSYNEQFF.

V and J are TRBV4-2 and TRBJ2-7; D is unclear. V dropped 2 bases and J dropped 5 bases, with 10 bases sitting between them. This CDR3 region has 13 residues. Per germline, CDR1 LGHNA and CDR2 YNFKEQ. CDR3 DNA: TGTGCCAGCAGCCAACAAGACTTTCACGAGCAGTACTTC. Encoded protein: CASSQQDFHEQYF.

This clonotype was seen a handful of times. The V and J genes are TRBV20-1 and TRBJ2-2; tentative D call: TRBD2 (6 bases). Germline values: CDR1 DFQATT, CDR2 SNEGSKA (reference sequence). The length of the CDR3 is 16 residues. Trimming stripped 5 bases from V and 0 bases from J, with 16 bases between. The CDR3 protein is CSAPDRRGANTGELFF. Written as DNA, the CDR3 is TGCAGTGCTCCCGATAGGCGGGGAGCGAACACCGGGGAGCTGTTTTTT.

The chain couples TRBV2 to TRBJ2-1; 7 bases align to TRBD2. The V gene end was trimmed by 3 bases and the J gene end by 5 bases; junction bases not matched to a gene: 4. Germline V gene data show CDR1 as SNHLY and CDR2 as FYNNEI. This CDR3 is 14 amino acids long. In DNA form, the CDR3 reads TGTGCCAGCAGTGAGCGGGAGACGAACAATGAGCAGTTCTTC. As protein: CASSERETNNEQFF.

This clonotype was detected only a few times. Here the CDR3 reads CSAEGGDRGTYEQYF. For the CDR3, the DNA is TGCAGTGCGGAAGGAGGGGACAGGGGTACCTACGAGCAGTACTTC. The chain uses TRBV20-1 and TRBJ2-7, with 10 bases lining up with TRBD1. Trimming took 6 bases from V and 2 from J; bases not matched to a gene: 10. Germline V gene lookup returns CDR1 DFQATT and CDR2 SNEGSKA (reference sequence). The CDR3 loop spans 15 amino acids.

This chain links TRBV19 with TRBJ2-7; 7 nucleotides line up with TRBD2. J was trimmed by 2 bases and V by 0 bases; bases with no gene match: 13. This CDR3 has 18 residues. Germline V gives CDR1 LNHDA, CDR2 SQIVND (reference sequence). CDR3 region: CASSIDSGRSSRPYEQYF. The CDR3 DNA sequence: TGTGCCAGTAGTATAGATAGCGGGCGCTCAAGTCGCCCCTACGAGCAGTACTTC.

There are a few counts of this clonotype. J is TRBJ1-1 and V is TRBV29-1, with TRBD1 identical over 9 bases. CDR3 length equals 12 residues. V lost 6 bases, J lost 7 bases, and 6 bases stayed unmatched. Per the germline V gene, CDR1 is SQVTM and CDR2 is ANQGSEA. CDR3 coding DNA: TGCAGCGTCCCGGGACAGGGAGATGAAGCTTTCTTT. The encoded protein is CSVPGQGDEAFF.